Listed below are T cell receptor beta chains from one sample, sequenced in a study of regulatory T cells in long-lasting Graves disease. TCRdb used MiXCR to reprocess the multiplex PCR reads, holding one entry per CDR3 protein. The sample includes over 250,000 distinct CDR3 sequences, around 20% seen only once; the top ten take 56%. The sequencing here drew on peripheral blood mononuclear cells (PBMCs), taken when the disease was refractory, from a patient treated with antithyroid drugs. Source of these receptors: a female donor with Graves disease. The CDR3 runs from the conserved cysteine through the conserved F or W. A D gene is named only where the DNA matches it firmly. Only some rows state a clone size, as once, few, many or a class for expanded clones.

v_call,j_call,d_call,clone_size,cdr3_aa,cdr3_nt
TRBV27,TRBJ1-5,NA,NA,CASSFTADQPQHF,TGTGCCAGCAGTTTCACGGCTGATCAGCCCCAGCATTTT
TRBV28,TRBJ2-7,TRBD1,many,CASSQIKSGTGTYEQYF,TGTGCCAGCAGCCAAATCAAGTCCGGGACAGGGACCTACGAGCAGTACTTC
TRBV7-2,TRBJ2-4,NA,few,CASSLTTARGQNIQYF,TGTGCCAGCAGCTTAACAACAGCGAGGGGCCAAAACATTCAGTACTTC
TRBV4-1,TRBJ2-4,NA,few,CASSHPGLGNIQYF,TGCGCCAGCAGCCACCCAGGGTTGGGTAACATTCAGTACTTC
TRBV10-3,TRBJ2-7,NA,NA,CAISVQGSSYEQYF,TGTGCCATCAGTGTACAGGGTTCCTCCTACGAGCAGTACTTC
TRBV19,TRBJ2-7,NA,few,CASAPVAGAAYEQYF,TGTGCCAGCGCCCCAGTGGCAGGGGCAGCCTACGAGCAGTACTTC
TRBV2,TRBJ2-6,NA,many,CASSALGLAFSGANVLTF,TGTGCCAGCAGTGCACTGGGACTTGCCTTCTCTGGGGCCAACGTCCTGACTTTC
TRBV6-1,TRBJ2-7,TRBD2,NA,CASSRGLAGSYEQYF,TGTGCCAGCAGCCGCGGACTAGCGGGAAGTTACGAGCAGTACTTC
TRBV7-9,TRBJ1-1,NA,NA,CASSIEGSTEAFF,TGTGCCAGCAGCATCGAAGGGAGCACTGAAGCTTTCTTT
TRBV7-9,TRBJ2-2,TRBD2,few,CASSNGTRGSTGELFF,TGTGCCAGCAGCAACGGGACGCGGGGGAGCACCGGGGAGCTGTTTTTT
TRBV11-2,TRBJ2-7,TRBD2,many,CASSLDLPQLAGASEQYF,TGTGCCAGCAGCTTAGATCTCCCCCAACTAGCGGGAGCTAGTGAGCAGTACTTC
TRBV18,TRBJ1-5,TRBD1,many,CASSPETGDQPQHF,TGTGCCAGCTCACCCGAGACAGGGGATCAGCCCCAGCATTTT
TRBV28,TRBJ1-5,NA,many,CASRDQGGQPQHF,TGTGCCAGCAGAGACCAAGGGGGTCAGCCCCAGCATTTT
TRBV20-1,TRBJ2-7,NA,few,CSARGAGTRNEQYF,TGCAGTGCTAGGGGGGCAGGGACGAGGAACGAGCAGTACTTC
TRBV28,TRBJ1-2,TRBD1,many,CASSTGTAYGYTF,TGTGCCAGCAGTACCGGGACAGCCTATGGCTACACCTTC
TRBV20-1,TRBJ1-1,NA,few,CSAGTYLGTEAFF,TGCAGTGCGGGGACATATCTGGGCACTGAAGCTTTCTTT
TRBV7-2,TRBJ2-3,TRBD2,NA,CASSAIGGSVSDTQYF,TGTGCCAGCAGCGCAATCGGCGGGAGTGTTTCAGATACGCAGTATTTT
TRBV18,TRBJ2-7,NA,NA,CASSPVADSYEQYF,TGTGCCAGCTCACCAGTGGCGGACTCCTACGAGCAGTACTTC
TRBV7-9,TRBJ1-4,NA,NA,CASSLPSKSTNEKLFF,TGTGCCAGCAGCCTCCCTTCCAAGTCAACTAATGAAAAACTGTTTTTT
TRBV6-2/TRBV6-3,TRBJ2-5,TRBD1,NA,CASSRGRTGTRETQYF,TGTGCCAGCAGCCGAGGAAGGACAGGGACACGAGAGACCCAGTACTTC
TRBV11-2,TRBJ2-5,NA,NA,CASSLDGLMQYF,TGTGCCAGCAGCCTGGACGGTTTGATGCAGTACTTC
TRBV6-1,TRBJ2-5,TRBD1,NA,CASARTIDRVGETQYF,TGTGCCAGCGCCAGAACTATAGACAGGGTGGGAGAGACCCAGTACTTC
TRBV20-1,TRBJ1-1,NA,NA,CSVRTDQNTEAFF,TGCAGTGTTAGGACGGATCAGAACACTGAAGCTTTCTTT
TRBV7-9,TRBJ2-5,NA,many,CASSSTRAGRRETQYF,TGTGCCAGCAGCTCCACCAGGGCCGGGAGAAGAGAGACCCAGTACTTC
TRBV2,TRBJ2-1,TRBD2,NA,CLSQLASGYDNEQFF,TGCCTAAGCCAACTGGCTAGCGGATATGACAATGAGCAGTTCTTC
TRBV7-2,TRBJ2-7,TRBD1,NA,CASSGQASYEQYF,TGTGCCAGCAGCGGACAGGCATCCTACGAGCAGTACTTC
TRBV7-2,TRBJ1-5,NA,few,CASNSGNQPQHF,TGTGCCAGCAACTCTGGCAATCAGCCCCAGCATTTT
TRBV5-1,TRBJ1-2,NA,many,CASSRDTGSNYGYTF,TGCGCCAGCAGCCGTGACACAGGGTCTAACTATGGCTACACCTTC
TRBV15,TRBJ1-5,TRBD1,NA,CAIGQGMSGGDQPQHF,TGTGCCATAGGACAGGGGATGTCAGGAGGGGATCAGCCCCAGCATTTT
TRBV7-2,TRBJ1-1,NA,few,CASSFAGGSEAFF,TGTGCCAGCAGCTTTGCGGGGGGGTCTGAAGCTTTCTTT
TRBV5-5,TRBJ1-1,NA,few,CASSLHREAFF,TGTGCCAGCAGCTTACACCGTGAAGCTTTCTTT
TRBV28,TRBJ2-7,NA,many,CASSNPGDRSSYEQYF,TGTGCCAGCAGCAACCCGGGGGACAGAAGCTCCTACGAGCAGTACTTC
TRBV7-2,TRBJ2-5,NA,few,CASSLARSTQETQYF,TGTGCCAGCAGCTTAGCGCGGTCCACCCAAGAGACCCAGTACTTC
TRBV7-8,TRBJ2-2,NA,NA,CASSQAGYGELFF,TGTGCCAGCAGCCAAGCAGGGTACGGGGAGCTGTTTTTT
TRBV6-2/TRBV6-3,TRBJ2-7,NA,NA,CASSGAGVYEQYF,TGTGCCAGCAGTGGGGCCGGAGTATACGAGCAGTACTTC
TRBV11-2,TRBJ2-2,NA,NA,CASSAEPLAANTGELFF,TGTGCCAGCAGCGCAGAACCCCTAGCCGCGAACACCGGGGAGCTGTTTTTT
TRBV28,TRBJ1-1,NA,NA,CASSLQLGMGAEAFF,TGTGCCAGCAGTTTGCAGTTGGGGATGGGGGCTGAAGCTTTCTTT
TRBV28,TRBJ2-5,NA,many,CASSVIQETQYF,TGTGCCAGCTCAGTGATCCAAGAGACCCAGTACTTC
TRBV7-3,TRBJ1-1,NA,many,CASSLEVGTEAFF,TGTGCCAGCAGCCTAGAGGTCGGGACTGAAGCTTTCTTT
TRBV5-6,TRBJ1-1,TRBD1,few,CASSLAAGQGASEAFF,TGTGCCAGCAGCTTGGCCGCGGGACAGGGGGCAAGTGAAGCTTTCTTT